What follows describes a single T cell receptor beta chain. What it recognizes is unknown. Donors comprised only Caucasian adults living in Nashville, Tennessee. This entry is derived from a study of shared clonotypes between healthy human individuals. Study observations and caveats: The sole specimen, blood, was sampled, and tissue repertoires likely differ.

The repertoire was sequenced with immunoSEQ multiplex PCR; TCRdb's copy has only in-frame clones and lacks some. The repertoire holds some 1.4 million clones, with roughly 95% as singletons. Material: naive CD4+ T cells sorted from blood. The subset denotes: CD45RA+ positively selected. This receptor was obtained from a man aged 25 to 45 in good health.

In nucleotides, the CDR3 is TGCAGCGTTGAAACAGGGGGGGAGACCCAGTACTTC. This encodes CSVETGGETQYF. This sequence joins TRBV29-1 and TRBJ2-5; TRBD1 matches at 8 bases. Germline CDR1 reads SQVTM; CDR2 reads ANQGSEA. The CDR3 runs to 12 residues. The junction had 1 base not matched to a gene; V was cut back by 2 bases and J by 5 bases.